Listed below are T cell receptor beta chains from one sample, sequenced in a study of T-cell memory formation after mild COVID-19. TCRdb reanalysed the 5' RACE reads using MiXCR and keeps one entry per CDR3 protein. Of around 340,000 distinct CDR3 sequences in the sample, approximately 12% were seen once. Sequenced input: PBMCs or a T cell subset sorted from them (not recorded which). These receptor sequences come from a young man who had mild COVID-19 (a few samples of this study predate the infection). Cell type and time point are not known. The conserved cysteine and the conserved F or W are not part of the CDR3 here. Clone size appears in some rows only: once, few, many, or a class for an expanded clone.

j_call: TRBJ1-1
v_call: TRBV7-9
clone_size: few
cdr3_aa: ASSLEGSSSNF

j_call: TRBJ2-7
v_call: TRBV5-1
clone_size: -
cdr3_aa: ASSEGWLYEQY

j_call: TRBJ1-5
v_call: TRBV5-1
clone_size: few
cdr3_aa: ASSLEPRQGSYQPQH

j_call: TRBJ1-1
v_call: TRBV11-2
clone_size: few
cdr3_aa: ASSLDRLTYTEAF

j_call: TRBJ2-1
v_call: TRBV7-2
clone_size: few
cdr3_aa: ASSSTGLAGTLYNEQF

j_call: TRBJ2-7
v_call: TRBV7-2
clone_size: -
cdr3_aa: ASSSPGLAAYYEQY

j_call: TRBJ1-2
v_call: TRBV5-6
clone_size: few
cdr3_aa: ASSSYPGTGYGYT

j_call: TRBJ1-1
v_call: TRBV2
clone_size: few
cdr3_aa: ASRKDVSTEAF

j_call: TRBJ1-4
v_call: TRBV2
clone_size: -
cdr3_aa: ASTGEDEKLF

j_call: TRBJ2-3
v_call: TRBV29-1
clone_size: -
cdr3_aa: RVVLAGGTDTQY

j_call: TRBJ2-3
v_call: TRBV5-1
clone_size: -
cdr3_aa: ASSTGTAGGADTQY

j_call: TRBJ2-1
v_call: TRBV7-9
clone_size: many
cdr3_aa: ASSSTSGYSNEQF

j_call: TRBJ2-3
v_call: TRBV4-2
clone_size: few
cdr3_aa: ASSQGGRPGGGTDTQY

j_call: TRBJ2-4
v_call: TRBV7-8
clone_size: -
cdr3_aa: ASRSRPGQKNIQY

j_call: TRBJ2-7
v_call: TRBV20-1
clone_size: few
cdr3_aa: SASGQGNTYEQY

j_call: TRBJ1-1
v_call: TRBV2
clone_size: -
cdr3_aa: ASIVTGPAF

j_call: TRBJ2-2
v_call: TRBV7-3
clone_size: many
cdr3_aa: ASSRLESSPGELF

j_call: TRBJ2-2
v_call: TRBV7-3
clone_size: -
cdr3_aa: ASSAGVAGELF

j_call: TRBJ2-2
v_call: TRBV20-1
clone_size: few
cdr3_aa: SATRSNTGELF

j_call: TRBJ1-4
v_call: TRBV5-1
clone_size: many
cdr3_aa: ASSQPNEKLF

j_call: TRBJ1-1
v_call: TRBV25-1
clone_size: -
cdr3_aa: ASSESPGRGEAF

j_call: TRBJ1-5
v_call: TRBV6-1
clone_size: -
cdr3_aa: ASSEVVEPQH

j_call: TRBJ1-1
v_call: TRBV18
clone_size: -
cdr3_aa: ASSPQGGWVTEAF

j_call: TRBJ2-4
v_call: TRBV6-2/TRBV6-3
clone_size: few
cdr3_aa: ASSQGLANIQY

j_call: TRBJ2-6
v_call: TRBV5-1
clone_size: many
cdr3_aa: ASDRDGTSGANVLT

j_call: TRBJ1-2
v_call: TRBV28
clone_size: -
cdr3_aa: ASSLRAVGPYGYT

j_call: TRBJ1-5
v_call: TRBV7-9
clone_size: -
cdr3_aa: ASSFGGPNQPQH

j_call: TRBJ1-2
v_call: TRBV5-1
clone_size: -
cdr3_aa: ASSLNRGQNGYT

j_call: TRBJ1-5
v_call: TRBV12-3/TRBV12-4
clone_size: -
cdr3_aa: ASSLAGMRSSNQPQH

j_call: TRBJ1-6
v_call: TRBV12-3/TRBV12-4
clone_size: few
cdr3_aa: ASSLFFYRIETPLH

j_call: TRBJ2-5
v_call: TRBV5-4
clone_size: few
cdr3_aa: ASSLSASTETQY

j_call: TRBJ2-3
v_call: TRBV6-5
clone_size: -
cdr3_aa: ASSYGRRILSTDTQY

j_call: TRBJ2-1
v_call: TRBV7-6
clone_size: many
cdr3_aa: ASSILAGGLNEQF

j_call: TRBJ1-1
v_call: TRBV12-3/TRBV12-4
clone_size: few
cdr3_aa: ASTMVRDRDTEAF

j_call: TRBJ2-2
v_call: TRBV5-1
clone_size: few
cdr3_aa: ASSYDRGDTGELF

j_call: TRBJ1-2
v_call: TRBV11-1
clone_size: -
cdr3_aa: ASSFDPGDYGYT

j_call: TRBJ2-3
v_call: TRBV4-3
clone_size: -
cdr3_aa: ASSQAPATSTDTQY

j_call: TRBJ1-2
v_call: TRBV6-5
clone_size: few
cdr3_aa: ASSSNGVWGYT

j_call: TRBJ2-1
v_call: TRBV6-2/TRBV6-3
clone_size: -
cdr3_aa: ASSYVQGGHEQF

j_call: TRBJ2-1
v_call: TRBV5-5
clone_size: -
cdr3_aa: ASSFSRERVDEQF

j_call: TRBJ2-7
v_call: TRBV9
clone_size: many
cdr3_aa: ASSVGRASSYEQY